The 7 T cell receptor beta chains reported below all come from one sample, sequenced in a study of cytomegalovirus exposure and HLA in healthy donors. The PCR employed 60 Vbeta primers together with 13 Jbeta primers. Profiled with immunoSEQ multiplex PCR; TCRdb holds only in-frame clones, not every one. The repertoire holds about 100,000 clones, with around three quarters as singletons. Source material: PBMCs. These receptors all stem from a woman aged 50 to 60 in good health and CMV-seropositive.

V gene TRBV10-3 combines with J gene TRBJ1-3, with TRBD1 as a possible D gene (6 bases). Trimming removed 5 bases at V and 4 bases at J, with 18 bases between. CDR1 is ENHRY, CDR2 SYGVKD, per germline. The CDR3 has 16 amino acids. The CDR3 nucleotides are TGTGCCATCAGTTCCTCACAGGGAAGTAGAGGAAACACCATATATTTT. Protein product: CAISSSQGSRGNTIYF.

The rearrangement joins TRBV7-9 to TRBJ1-1; D not certain. Trimming left V 0 bases short and J 3 bases short, with 8 bases between. The germline gives CDR1 SEHNR, CDR2 FQNEAQ (reference sequence). The CDR3 has 14 amino acids. This chain's CDR3 is CASSLALRDTEAFF. In DNA form, the CDR3 reads TGTGCCAGCAGCTTAGCGTTACGAGACACTGAAGCTTTCTTT.

The chain recombines TRBV4-2 with TRBJ2-5; TRBD1 matches 9 bases. V lost 0 bases and J lost 5; bases outside the gene matches: 7. This CDR3 comprises 16 residues. Germline V CDR1 and CDR2: LGHNA, YNFKEQ. The CDR3, as DNA: TGTGCCAGCAGCCAAGAGTGGGACAGGGTATGGGAGACCCAGTACTTC. This encodes CASSQEWDRVWETQYF.

The rearrangement joins TRBV30 to TRBJ2-1; 15 nucleotides match TRBD2. Germline CDR1 GTSNPN, CDR2 SVGIG (reference sequence). V was pared by 2 bases and J by 13 bases, with 9 bases of the junction left unmatched. The CDR3 sequence is 15 residues long. CDR3 region: CAWSPRTSGGAEQFF. The CDR3, as DNA: TGTGCCTGGAGTCCCCGGACTAGCGGGGGGGCCGAACAGTTCTTC.

The J gene is TRBJ2-1, the V gene TRBV7-3; 8 bases line up with TRBD2. The CDR3 runs 12 residues. Germline CDR1 and CDR2: SGHTA and FQGTGA. V dropped 5 bases and J dropped 9; count of bases not matched to a gene: 3. The CDR3 reads CASSPGGREQFF. The CDR3 bases are TGTGCCAGCAGCCCGGGGGGGCGTGAGCAGTTCTTC.

The chain joins TRBV7-8 to TRBJ1-3; D is unresolved. The CDR3 runs to 12 residues. Trimming removed 3 bases at V and 4 bases at J, with 4 bases between. The V gene's germline CDR1 is SGHVS and CDR2 FQNEAQ. CDR3 sequence reads: CASSFEGNTIYF. The DNA for the CDR3 is TGTGCCAGCAGCTTTGAGGGAAACACCATATATTTT.

This chain joins TRBV5-1 and TRBJ1-2; 7 bases align to TRBD1. CDR1 and CDR2 (germline): SGHRS, YFSETQ. V lost 5 bases and J lost 8; bases outside the gene matches: 6. The CDR3 spans 12 residues. Here the CDR3 DNA reads TGCGCCAGCAGAGAGGGGGCGAGGGGCTACACCTTC. It encodes CASREGARGYTF.